The clone carrying this TCR beta chain was seen just once. The data stem from a study of control samples from healthy donors and cancer patients. V was clipped by 0 bases and J by 8 bases, with 19 bases between them. Germline V gene data show CDR1 as MNHNS and CDR2 as SASEGT. The CDR3 totals 16 residues. The protocol was immunoSEQ multiplex PCR, while the TCRdb copy is restricted to in-frame clones and leaves out a portion. The table lists more than 140,000 clones, about 90% of them singletons. The sequence derives from a man between 18 and 35 years old in good health. The chain carries TRBV6-1 and TRBJ1-1; perhaps TRBD1 as D (5 bases). Sequencing was performed on blood. CDR3 loop: CASSEAAGLGGREAFF. The CDR3 DNA follows: TGTGCCAGCAGTGAAGCGGCGGGGTTGGGGGGGAGAGAAGCTTTCTTT.